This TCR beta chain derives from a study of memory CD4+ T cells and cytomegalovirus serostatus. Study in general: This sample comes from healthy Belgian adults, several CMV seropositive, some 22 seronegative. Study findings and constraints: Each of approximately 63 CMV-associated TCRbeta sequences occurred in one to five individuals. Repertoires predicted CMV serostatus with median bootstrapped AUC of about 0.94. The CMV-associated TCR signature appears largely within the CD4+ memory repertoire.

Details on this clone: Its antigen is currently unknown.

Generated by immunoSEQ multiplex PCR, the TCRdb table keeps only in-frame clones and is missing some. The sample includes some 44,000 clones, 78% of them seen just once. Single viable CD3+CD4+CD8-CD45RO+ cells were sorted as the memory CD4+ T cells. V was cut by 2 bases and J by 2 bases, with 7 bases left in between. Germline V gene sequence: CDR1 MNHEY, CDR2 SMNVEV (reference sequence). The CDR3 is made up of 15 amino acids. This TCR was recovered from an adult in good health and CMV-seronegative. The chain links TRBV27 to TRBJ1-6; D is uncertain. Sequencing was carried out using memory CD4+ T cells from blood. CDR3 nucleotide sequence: TGTGCCAGCAGTTTAAGTGTCACCTATAATTCACCCCTCCACTTT. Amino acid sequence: CASSLSVTYNSPLHF.